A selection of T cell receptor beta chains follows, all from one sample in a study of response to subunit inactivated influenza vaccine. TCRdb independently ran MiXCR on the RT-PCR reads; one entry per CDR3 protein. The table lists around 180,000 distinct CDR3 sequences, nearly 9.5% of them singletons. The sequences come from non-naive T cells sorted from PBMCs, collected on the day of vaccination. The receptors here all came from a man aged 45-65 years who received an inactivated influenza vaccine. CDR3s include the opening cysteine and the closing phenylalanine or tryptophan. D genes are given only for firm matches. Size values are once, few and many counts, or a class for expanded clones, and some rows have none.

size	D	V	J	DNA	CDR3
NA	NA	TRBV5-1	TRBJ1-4	TGCGCCAGCAGCTTGTTGGGGTCAACTAATGAAAAACTGTTTTTT	CASSLLGSTNEKLFF
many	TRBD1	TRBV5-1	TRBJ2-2	TGCGCCAGCAGCCCCAAGGACAGGGGGCTCCTCCCGAACACCGGGGAGCTGTTTTTT	CASSPKDRGLLPNTGELFF
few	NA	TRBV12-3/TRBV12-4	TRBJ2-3	TGTGCCAGCAGACCCCTGTGGGATACGCAGTATTTT	CASRPLWDTQYF
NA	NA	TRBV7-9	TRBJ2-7	TGTGCCAGCAGCTTGCCGCTAGGCTACGAGCAGTACTTC	CASSLPLGYEQYF
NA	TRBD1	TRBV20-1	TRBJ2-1	TGCAGTGCTACTCGGACAGGGGGTAGTGAGCAGTTCTTC	CSATRTGGSEQFF
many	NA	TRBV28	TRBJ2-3	TGTGCCAGCAGTTTTGTTAGGTACACAGATACGCAGTATTTT	CASSFVRYTDTQYF
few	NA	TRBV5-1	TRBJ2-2	TGCGCCAGCAGCCAGCAACTGGGGGAGAACACCGGGGAGCTGTTTTTT	CASSQQLGENTGELFF
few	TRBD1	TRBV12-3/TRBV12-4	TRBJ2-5	TGTGCCAGCAGTTTCCCAGGGGGTGGGGAGACCCAGTACTTC	CASSFPGGGETQYF
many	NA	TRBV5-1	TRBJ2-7	TGCGCCAGCAGCTTAACCGGGAGACCCCCCTACGAGCAGTACTTC	CASSLTGRPPYEQYF
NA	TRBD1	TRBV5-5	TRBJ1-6	TGTGCCAGCAGTTCCGGACAGGGGATGAATTCACCCCTCCACTTT	CASSSGQGMNSPLHF
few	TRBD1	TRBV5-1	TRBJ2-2	TGCGCCAGCAGGGATACAGGGGTCACCGGGGAGCTGTTTTTT	CASRDTGVTGELFF
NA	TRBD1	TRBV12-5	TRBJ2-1	TGTGCTAGTGGTTTGGTGCCCCCGGGACAGGGGGCCTGGTATGAGCAGTTCTTC	CASGLVPPGQGAWYEQFF
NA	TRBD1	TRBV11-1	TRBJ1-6	TGTGCCAGCAGCCGTTGGCCCCCGAGTGACGAAGGGGGCCGATCACCCCTCCACTTT	CASSRWPPSDEGGRSPLHF
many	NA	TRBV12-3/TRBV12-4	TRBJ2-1	TGTGCCAGCAGTTGGGACTTTCGGAGTGAGCAGTTCTTC	CASSWDFRSEQFF
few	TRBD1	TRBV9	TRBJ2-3	TGTGCCAGCAGCGAAGGACAGGGAAGAGATACGCAGTATTTT	CASSEGQGRDTQYF
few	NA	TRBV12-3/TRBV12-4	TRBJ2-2	TGTGCCAGCAGTTTAGCTCCCGGGGAGCTGTTTTTT	CASSLAPGELFF
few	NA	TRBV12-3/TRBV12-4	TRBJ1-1	TGTGCCAGCAGTCCCCCGTCGGGCGTCGCCACTGAAGCTTTCTTT	CASSPPSGVATEAFF
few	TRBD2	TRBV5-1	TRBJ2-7	TGCGCCAGCAGCTGGGGGGGACCCTCGTCCTACGAGCAGTACTTC	CASSWGGPSSYEQYF
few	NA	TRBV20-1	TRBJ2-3	TGCAGTGCTAGAAAAACGGGACGAATCACAGATACGCAGTATTTT	CSARKTGRITDTQYF
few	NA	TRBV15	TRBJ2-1	TGTGCCACCTGCCCCGGTGACGGGTTCGACAATGAGCAGTTCTTC	CATCPGDGFDNEQFF
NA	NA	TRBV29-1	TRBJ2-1	TGCAGCGGGGGACTCCACAATGAGCAGTTCTTC	CSGGLHNEQFF
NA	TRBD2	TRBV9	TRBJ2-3	TGTGCCAGCAGCGTTAGCGGGGGGGCGTTTGGTACGCAGTATTTT	CASSVSGGAFGTQYF
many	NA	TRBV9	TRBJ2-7	TGTGCCAGCAGCGTAGGGCCCCTCGGTTACGAGCAGTACTTC	CASSVGPLGYEQYF
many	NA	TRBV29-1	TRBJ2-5	TGCAGCGTGGGGGAAGGGTACATTGCGGGAGAGACCCAGTACTTC	CSVGEGYIAGETQYF
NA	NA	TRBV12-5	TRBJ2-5	TGTGCTAGTGGGTTATCGGGGGCACGAGAGACCCAGTACTTC	CASGLSGARETQYF
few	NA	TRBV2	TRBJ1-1	TGTGCCAGCAGTGAAGAGCAGGGATGGGGGAACACTGAAGCTTTCTTT	CASSEEQGWGNTEAFF
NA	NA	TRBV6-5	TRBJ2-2	TGTGCCAGCAGTTCGCCGGGGGCTTGGGTGACCGGGGAGCTGTTTTTT	CASSSPGAWVTGELFF
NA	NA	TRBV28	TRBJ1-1	TGTGCCAGCAGCCACGCTGTTGAAGCTTTCTTT	CASSHAVEAFF
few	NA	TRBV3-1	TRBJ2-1	TGTGCCAGCAGCCAAGCGATTGAGCAGTTCTTC	CASSQAIEQFF
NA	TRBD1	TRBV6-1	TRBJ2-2	TGTGCCACCTCCGGGACAGACACCGGGGAGCTGTTTTTT	CATSGTDTGELFF
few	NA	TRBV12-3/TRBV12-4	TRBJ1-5	TGTGCCAGCAGTTTTTCGCAAAACAATCAGCCCCAGCATTTT	CASSFSQNNQPQHF
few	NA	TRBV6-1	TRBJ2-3	TGTGCCAGCAGTGAATCAGTTTCATATACGCAGTATTTT	CASSESVSYTQYF
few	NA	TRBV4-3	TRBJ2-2	TGCGCCAGCAGCCACATAGGCTTTCAGAACACCGGGGAGCTGTTTTTT	CASSHIGFQNTGELFF
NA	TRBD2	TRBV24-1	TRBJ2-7	TGTGCCACCGCGGGGGGACTAGCTCCCTACGAGCAGTACTTC	CATAGGLAPYEQYF
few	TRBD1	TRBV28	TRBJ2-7	TGTGCCAGCAATACCCGGGACAGCTACGAGCAGTACTTC	CASNTRDSYEQYF
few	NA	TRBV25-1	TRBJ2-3	TGTGCCAGCAGTGAAGACCTCGCCTTCACAGATACGCAGTATTTT	CASSEDLAFTDTQYF
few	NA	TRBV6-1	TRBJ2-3	TGTGCCAGCAGTGAAGCCTACGGGGGCCCTAGCACAGATACGCAGTATTTT	CASSEAYGGPSTDTQYF
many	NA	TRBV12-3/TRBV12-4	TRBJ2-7	TGTGCCAGCAGTTTAAACTACGAGCAGTACTTC	CASSLNYEQYF
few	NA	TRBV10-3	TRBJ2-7	TGTGCCATCAGTGAGTCGAGAGACTCCAGCGAGCAGTACTTC	CAISESRDSSEQYF
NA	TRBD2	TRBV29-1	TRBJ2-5	TGCAGCGTTGGGGCTAGCGGTCAAGAGACCCAGTACTTC	CSVGASGQETQYF
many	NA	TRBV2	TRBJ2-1	TGTGCCAGCAGTGTGGGACCTGACAATGAGCAGTTCTTC	CASSVGPDNEQFF
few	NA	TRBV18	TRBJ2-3	TGTGCCAGCTCACCTTACCCTAGCACAGATACGCAGTATTTT	CASSPYPSTDTQYF